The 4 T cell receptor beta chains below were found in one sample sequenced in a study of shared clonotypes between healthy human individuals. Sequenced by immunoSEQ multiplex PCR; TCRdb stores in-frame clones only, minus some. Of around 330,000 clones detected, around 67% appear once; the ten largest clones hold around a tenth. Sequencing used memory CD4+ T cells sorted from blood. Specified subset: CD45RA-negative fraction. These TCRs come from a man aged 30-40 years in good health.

DNA of the CDR3: TGTGCCAGCAGTGGGACAGGGGGAAGTGCTAACTATGGCTACACCTTC. It specifies CASSGTGGSANYGYTF. The chain is built from TRBV2 and TRBJ1-2, with 10 bases lining up with TRBD1. This CDR3 has 16 amino acids. Germline CDR1 is SNHLY and CDR2 is FYNNEI. The V and J ends lost 4 bases and 0 bases, in that order; junction bases with no gene match: 5.

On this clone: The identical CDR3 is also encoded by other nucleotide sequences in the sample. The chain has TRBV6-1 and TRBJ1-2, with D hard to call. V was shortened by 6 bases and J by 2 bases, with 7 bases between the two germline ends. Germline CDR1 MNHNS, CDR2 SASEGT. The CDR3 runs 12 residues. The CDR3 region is CASSHRNYGYTF. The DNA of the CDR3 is TGTGCCAGCAGCCATAGAAACTATGGCTACACCTTC.

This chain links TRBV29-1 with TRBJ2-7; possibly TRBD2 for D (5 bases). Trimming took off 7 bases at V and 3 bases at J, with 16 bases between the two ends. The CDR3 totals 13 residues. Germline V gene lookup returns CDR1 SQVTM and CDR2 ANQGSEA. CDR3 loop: CSASAGSFYEQYF. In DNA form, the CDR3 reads TGCAGCGCCTCGGCGGGCTCCTTCTACGAGCAGTACTTC.

CDR3 sequence: CASSFQGNTEAFF. CDR3 nucleotides: TGCGCCAGCAGCTTCCAGGGGAACACTGAAGCTTTCTTT. The V and J genes are TRBV5-1 and TRBJ1-1, with a possible D match to TRBD1 (5 bases). Trimming took 2 bases from V and 1 from J, leaving 6 bases between them. In germline, CDR1 is SGHRS, CDR2 YFSETQ. The CDR3 contains 13 residues.